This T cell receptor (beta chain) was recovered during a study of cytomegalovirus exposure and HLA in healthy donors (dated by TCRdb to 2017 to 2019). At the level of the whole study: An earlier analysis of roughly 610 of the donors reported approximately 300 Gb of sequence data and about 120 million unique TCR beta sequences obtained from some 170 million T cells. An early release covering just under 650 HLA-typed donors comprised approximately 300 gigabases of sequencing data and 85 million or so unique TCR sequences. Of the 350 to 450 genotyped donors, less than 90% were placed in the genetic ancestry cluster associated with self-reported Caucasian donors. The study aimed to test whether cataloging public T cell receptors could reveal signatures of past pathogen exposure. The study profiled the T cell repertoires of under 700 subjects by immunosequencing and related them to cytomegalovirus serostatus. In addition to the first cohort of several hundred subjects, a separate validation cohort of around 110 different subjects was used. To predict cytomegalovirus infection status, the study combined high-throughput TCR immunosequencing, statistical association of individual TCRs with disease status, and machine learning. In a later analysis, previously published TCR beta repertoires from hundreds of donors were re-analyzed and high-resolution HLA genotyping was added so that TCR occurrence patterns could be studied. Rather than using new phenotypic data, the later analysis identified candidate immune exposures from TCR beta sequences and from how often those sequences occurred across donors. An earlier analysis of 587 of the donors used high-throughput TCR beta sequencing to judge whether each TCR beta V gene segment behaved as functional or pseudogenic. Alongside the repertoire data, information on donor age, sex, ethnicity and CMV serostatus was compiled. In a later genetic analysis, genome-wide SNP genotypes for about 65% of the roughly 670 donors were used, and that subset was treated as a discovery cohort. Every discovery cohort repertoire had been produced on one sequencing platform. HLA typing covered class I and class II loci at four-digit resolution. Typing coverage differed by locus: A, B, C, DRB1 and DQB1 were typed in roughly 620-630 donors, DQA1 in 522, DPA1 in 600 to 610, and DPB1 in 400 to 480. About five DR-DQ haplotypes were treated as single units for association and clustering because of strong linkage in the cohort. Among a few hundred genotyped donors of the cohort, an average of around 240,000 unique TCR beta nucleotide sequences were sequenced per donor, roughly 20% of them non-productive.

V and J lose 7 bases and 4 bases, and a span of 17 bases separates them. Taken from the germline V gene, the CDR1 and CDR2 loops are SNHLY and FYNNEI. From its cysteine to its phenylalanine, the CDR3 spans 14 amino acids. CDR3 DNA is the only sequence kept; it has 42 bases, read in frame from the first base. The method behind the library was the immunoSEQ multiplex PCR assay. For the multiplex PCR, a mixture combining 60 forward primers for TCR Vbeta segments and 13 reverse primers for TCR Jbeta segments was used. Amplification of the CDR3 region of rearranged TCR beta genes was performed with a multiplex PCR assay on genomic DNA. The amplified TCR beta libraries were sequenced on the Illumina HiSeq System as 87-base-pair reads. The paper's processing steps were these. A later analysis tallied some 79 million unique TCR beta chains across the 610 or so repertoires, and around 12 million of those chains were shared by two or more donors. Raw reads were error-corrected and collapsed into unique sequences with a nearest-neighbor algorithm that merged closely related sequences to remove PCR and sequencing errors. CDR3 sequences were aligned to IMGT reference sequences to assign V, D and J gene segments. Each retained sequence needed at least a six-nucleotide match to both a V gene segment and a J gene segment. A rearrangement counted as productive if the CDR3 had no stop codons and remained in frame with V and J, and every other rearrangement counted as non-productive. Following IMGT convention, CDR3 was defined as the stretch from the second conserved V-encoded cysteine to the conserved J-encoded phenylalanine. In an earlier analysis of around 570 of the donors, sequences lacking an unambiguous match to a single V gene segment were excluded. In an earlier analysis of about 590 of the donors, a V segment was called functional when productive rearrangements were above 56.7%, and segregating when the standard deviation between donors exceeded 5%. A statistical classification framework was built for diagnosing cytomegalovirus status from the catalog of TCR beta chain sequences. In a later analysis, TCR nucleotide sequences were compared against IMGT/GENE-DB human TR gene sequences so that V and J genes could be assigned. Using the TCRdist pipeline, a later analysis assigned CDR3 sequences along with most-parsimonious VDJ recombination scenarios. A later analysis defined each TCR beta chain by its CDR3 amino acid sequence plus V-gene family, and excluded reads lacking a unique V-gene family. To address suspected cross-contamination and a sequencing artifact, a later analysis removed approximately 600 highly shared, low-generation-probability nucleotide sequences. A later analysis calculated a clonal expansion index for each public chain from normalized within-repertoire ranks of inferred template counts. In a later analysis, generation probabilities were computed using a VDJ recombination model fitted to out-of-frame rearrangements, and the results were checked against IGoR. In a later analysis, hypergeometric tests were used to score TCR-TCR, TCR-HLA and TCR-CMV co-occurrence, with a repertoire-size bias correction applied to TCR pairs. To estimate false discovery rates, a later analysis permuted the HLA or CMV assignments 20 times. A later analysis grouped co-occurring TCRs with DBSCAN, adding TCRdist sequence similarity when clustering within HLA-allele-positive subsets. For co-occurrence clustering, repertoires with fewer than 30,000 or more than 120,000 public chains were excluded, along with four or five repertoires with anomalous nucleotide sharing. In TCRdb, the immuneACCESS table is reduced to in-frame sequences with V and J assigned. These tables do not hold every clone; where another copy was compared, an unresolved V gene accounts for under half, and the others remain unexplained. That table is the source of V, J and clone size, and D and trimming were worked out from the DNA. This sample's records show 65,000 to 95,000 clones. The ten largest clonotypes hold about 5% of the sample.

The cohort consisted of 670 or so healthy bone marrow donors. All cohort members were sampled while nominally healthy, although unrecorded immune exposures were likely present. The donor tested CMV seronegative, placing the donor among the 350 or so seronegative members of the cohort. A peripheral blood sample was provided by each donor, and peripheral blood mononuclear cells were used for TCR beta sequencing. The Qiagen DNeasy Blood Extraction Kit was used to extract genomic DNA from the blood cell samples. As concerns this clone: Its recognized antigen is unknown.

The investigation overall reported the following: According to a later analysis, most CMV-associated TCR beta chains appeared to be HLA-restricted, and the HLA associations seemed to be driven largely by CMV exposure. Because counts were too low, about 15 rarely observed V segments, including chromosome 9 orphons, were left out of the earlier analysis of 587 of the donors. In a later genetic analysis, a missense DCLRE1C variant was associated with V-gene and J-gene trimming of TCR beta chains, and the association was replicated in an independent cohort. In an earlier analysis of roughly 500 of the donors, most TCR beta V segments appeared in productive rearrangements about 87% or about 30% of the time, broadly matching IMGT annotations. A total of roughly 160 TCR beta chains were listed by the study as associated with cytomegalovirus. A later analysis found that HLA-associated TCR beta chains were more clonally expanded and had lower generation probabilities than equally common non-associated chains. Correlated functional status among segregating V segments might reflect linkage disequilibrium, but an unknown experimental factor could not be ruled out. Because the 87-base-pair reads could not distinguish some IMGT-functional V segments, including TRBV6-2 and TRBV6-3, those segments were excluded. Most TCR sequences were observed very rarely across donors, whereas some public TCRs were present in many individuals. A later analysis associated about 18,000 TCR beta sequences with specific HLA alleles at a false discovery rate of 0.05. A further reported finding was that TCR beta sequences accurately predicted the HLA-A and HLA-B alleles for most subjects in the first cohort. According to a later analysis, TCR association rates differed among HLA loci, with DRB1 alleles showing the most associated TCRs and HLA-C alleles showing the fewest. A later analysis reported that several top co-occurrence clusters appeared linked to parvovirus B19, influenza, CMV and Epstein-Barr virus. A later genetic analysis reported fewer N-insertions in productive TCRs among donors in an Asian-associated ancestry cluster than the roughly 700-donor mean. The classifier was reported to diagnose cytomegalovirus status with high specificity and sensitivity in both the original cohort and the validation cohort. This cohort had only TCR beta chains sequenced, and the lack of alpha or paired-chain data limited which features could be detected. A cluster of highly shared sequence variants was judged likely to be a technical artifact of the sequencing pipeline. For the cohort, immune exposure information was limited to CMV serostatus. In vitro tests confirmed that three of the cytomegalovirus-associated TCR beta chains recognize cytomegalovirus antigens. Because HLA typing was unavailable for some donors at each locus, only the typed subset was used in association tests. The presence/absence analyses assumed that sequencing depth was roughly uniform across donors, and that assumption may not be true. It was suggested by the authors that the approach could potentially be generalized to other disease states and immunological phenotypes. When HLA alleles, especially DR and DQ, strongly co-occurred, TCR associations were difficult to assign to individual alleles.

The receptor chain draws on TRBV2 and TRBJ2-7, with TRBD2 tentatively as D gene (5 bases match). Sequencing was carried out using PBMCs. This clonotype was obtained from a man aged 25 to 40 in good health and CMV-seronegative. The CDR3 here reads CASMGPSWEYEQYF. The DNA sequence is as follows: TGTGCCAGCATGGGCCCCTCCTGGGAGTACGAGCAGTACTTC.